Each of the 19 T cell receptor beta chains below was sequenced from the same sample in a study of blood T cell repertoires in COVID-19. TCRdb keeps only in-frame clones here, not all; method: immunoSEQ multiplex PCR. Of around 160,000 clones in the sample, about 85% were seen once. The sequencing input was peripheral blood. The receptor source for this set is a man younger than 30 with acute or convalescent COVID-19.

This sequence joins TRBV5-1 and TRBJ1-1; TRBD1 matches 8 bases. This CDR3 is built from 14 residues. Germline CDR1 reads SGHRS; CDR2 reads YFSETQ. The junction had 9 bases not matched to a gene; V was cut back by 8 bases and J by 3 bases. The chain's CDR3 is CASLQGAGDTEAFF. CDR3 sequence (DNA): TGCGCCAGTCTTCAGGGGGCCGGGGACACTGAAGCTTTCTTT.

The V and J genes are TRBV7-2 and TRBJ2-3; D unclear. V shed 1 base and J shed 0 bases, with 11 bases lying between them. The CDR3 is 16 residues long. Germline loops: CDR1 SGHTA, CDR2 FQGNSA. CDR3 sequence (DNA): TGTGCCAGCAGCTTAGTTCTGGCTCCTAGCACAGATACGCAGTATTTT. It yields the protein CASSLVLAPSTDTQYF.

V and J are TRBV27 and TRBJ1-1, with no clear D. Trimming removed 4 bases from V and 5 bases from J, with 14 bases in between. Germline CDR1 is MNHEY and CDR2 is SMNVEV (reference sequence). The CDR3 loop spans 14 amino acids. The CDR3 DNA reads as TGTGCCAGCAGTTCCGCCGCCACCGCGACTGAAGCTTTCTTT. Protein product: CASSSAATATEAFF.

The rearrangement uses TRBV29-1 and TRBJ2-1; a weak D match, TRBD2 (5 bases). This CDR3 is built from 13 residues. CDR1 and CDR2 from the germline V gene are SQVTM and ANQGSEA. With 4 bases removed from V and 3 bases from J, the gap between germline ends came to 10 bases. The CDR3, as DNA: TGCAGCGTTGTGAGGGCAGACTACAATGAGCAGTTCTTC. Amino acid sequence: CSVVRADYNEQFF.

The chain is built from TRBV10-1 and TRBJ1-1; perhaps TRBD1 as D (5 bases). Germline V gene sequence: CDR1 WNHNN, CDR2 SYGVQD (reference sequence). The CDR3 totals 13 residues. V was clipped by 4 bases and J by 1 base, with 7 bases between them. Here the CDR3 DNA reads TGCGCCAGCAGTGGACAGAAGAACACTGAAGCTTTCTTT. Amino acids: CASSGQKNTEAFF.

The chain links TRBV14 to TRBJ1-3; 9 nucleotides match TRBD1. In germline, CDR1 is SGHDN, CDR2 FVKESK. V trimming: 2 bases; J trimming: 0 bases; junction bases outside the gene matches: 2. The CDR3 extends over 16 amino acids. The DNA of the CDR3 is TGTGCCAGCAGCCAATGGACAGGGGTCTCTGGAAACACCATATATTTT. The encoded protein is CASSQWTGVSGNTIYF.

The V and J genes are TRBV5-1 and TRBJ2-3, with 9 bases matching TRBD2. V lost 4 bases and J lost 3; bases outside the gene matches: 3. The CDR3 extends over 14 amino acids. In germline, CDR1 is SGHRS, CDR2 YFSETQ. The CDR3 here is CASSEGLATDTQYF. CDR3 DNA: TGCGCCAGCAGCGAGGGACTAGCTACAGATACGCAGTATTTT.

CDR3 in DNA: TGTGCCAGCAGCAATCCACAGGGCGTGACCCAGTACTTC. It specifies CASSNPQGVTQYF. J is TRBJ2-5 and V is TRBV7-2; tentatively, D is TRBD1 (6 bases). V gave up 5 bases and J gave up 7 bases, with 14 bases separating them. The CDR3 totals 13 residues. Germline-derived CDR1 and CDR2 are SGHTA and FQGNSA.

This clone was found once. V and J are TRBV11-2 and TRBJ2-7; D remains ambiguous. In germline, CDR1 is SGHAT, CDR2 FQNNGV. The CDR3 covers 13 residues. V gave up 0 bases and J gave up 4 bases, with 7 bases separating them. The CDR3 is CASSLDSMYEQYF. DNA of the CDR3: TGTGCCAGCAGCTTAGATTCAATGTACGAGCAGTACTTC.

This clone has a single count. This chain connects TRBV15 to TRBJ2-5; possibly TRBD1 for D (5 bases). This CDR3 is 14 amino acids long. V lost 7 bases and J lost 0, with 12 bases in between. The germline V gene encodes CDR1 LNHNV and CDR2 YYDKDF (reference sequence). Here the CDR3 reads CATNPGADQETQYF. The DNA for the CDR3 is TGTGCCACCAACCCTGGGGCGGACCAAGAGACCCAGTACTTC.

The CDR3 DNA reads TGTGCCAGCACCGTCACTTCCGGTCAGCCCCAGCATTTT. This translates into CASTVTSGQPQHF. This rearrangement joins TRBV6-6 to TRBJ1-5; D is undetermined. The CDR3 runs to 13 residues. Germline loops: CDR1 MNHNY, CDR2 SVGAGI (reference sequence). The germline V and J ends were trimmed by 7 bases and 6 bases, with 13 bases remaining between them.

V usage is TRBV5-8 and J usage is TRBJ2-1; a weak D match, TRBD1 (5 bases). The germline CDR1 and CDR2 sequences are SGHTS and YDEGEE. This CDR3 region has 15 residues. Trimming pared 1 base from V and 6 bases from J, leaving 14 bases between. CDR3 loop: CASSLRGSPPNEQFF. The CDR3 coding sequence is TGTGCCAGCAGCTTGAGGGGATCACCCCCCAATGAGCAGTTCTTC.

The chain carries TRBV4-1 and TRBJ2-3; 7 bases match TRBD2. The CDR3 contains 15 residues. CDR1 and CDR2 from the germline V gene are MGHRA and YSYEKL. Unmatched junction bases numbered 11, after V lost 1 base and J lost 10 bases. The CDR3 protein is CASSQVGLADQAQYF. The CDR3 bases are TGCGCCAGCAGCCAAGTTGGTCTAGCGGATCAGGCGCAGTATTTT.

The chain couples TRBV19 to TRBJ2-3; no clear D gene. There are 14 residues in the CDR3. CDR1 is LNHDA and CDR2 is SQIVND in the germline V gene (reference sequence). V lost 3 bases, J lost 1 base, and 8 bases lay in between. CDR3 region: CASSINLGTDTQYF. CDR3 DNA: TGTGCCAGTAGTATTAATCTCGGCACAGATACGCAGTATTTT.

The chain links TRBV7-9 to TRBJ1-1; 10 bases are a match to TRBD1. The CDR3 loop spans 15 amino acids. Germline V gene data show CDR1 as SEHNR and CDR2 as FQNEAQ (reference sequence). The V and J ends lost 5 bases and 2 bases, in that order; junction bases with no gene match: 5. In nucleotides, the CDR3 is TGTGCCAGCAGCCACCAGACAGGGGGCAACACTGAAGCTTTCTTT. This sequence encodes CASSHQTGGNTEAFF. Combining the CDR3 with reference TRBV7-9 and TRBJ1-1 gives the whole variable domain DTGVSQNPRHKITKRGQNVTFRCDPISEHNRLYWYRQTLGQGPEFLTYFQNEAQLEKSRLLSDRFSAERPKGSFSTLEIQRTEQGDSAMYLCASSHQTGGNTEAFFGQGTRLTVV.

This chain links TRBV6-5 with TRBJ2-7; 8 nucleotides align to TRBD1. The V gene's germline CDR1 is MNHEY and CDR2 SVGAGI. CDR3 length: 14 residues. V shed 6 bases, J shed 0 bases, and the junction held 4 bases outside the gene matches. The CDR3 reads CASRRQGSSYEQYF. The CDR3 nucleotides read TGTGCCAGCAGAAGACAGGGGAGCTCCTACGAGCAGTACTTC.

This chain joins TRBV3-1 (or the pseudogene TRBV3-2) and TRBJ1-1; 10 bases align to TRBD1. This CDR3 is 15 amino acids long. CDR1 and CDR2 (germline): LGHDT, YNNKEL (reference sequence). Trimming at V came to 3 bases and at J to 2 bases, leaving 3 bases not matched to a gene. CDR3 nucleotide sequence: TGTGCCAGCAGCCAGCGGGACAGGGGAAACACTGAAGCTTTCTTT. Protein sequence: CASSQRDRGNTEAFF.

This clone showed up just once. The rearrangement uses TRBV7-2 and TRBJ2-1, with a weak D call TRBD1 (6 bases). CDR3 length: 13 amino acids. Germline-derived CDR1 and CDR2 are SGHTA and FQGNSA. Between the trimmed V and J ends, which lost 3 bases and 8 bases, there was a span of 11 bases. CDR3 amino acids: CASSLSGVHEQFF. In DNA form, the CDR3 reads TGTGCCAGCAGCTTGTCAGGGGTGCATGAGCAGTTCTTC.

The V call is TRBV7-7, the J call TRBJ2-1; TRBD2 is a possible D gene (5 bases). The CDR3 contains 16 residues. The germline V gene encodes CDR1 SSHAT and CDR2 FNYEAQ (reference sequence). Trimming pared 5 bases from V and 0 bases from J, leaving 14 bases between. CDR3 in DNA: TGTGCCAGCAGCCTGACTACCCCCAGCTCCTACAATGAGCAGTTCTTC. This sequence encodes CASSLTTPSSYNEQFF.